The 16 T cell receptor beta chains below all came from one sample that was sequenced in a study of blood T cell repertoires in COVID-19. Using immunoSEQ multiplex PCR, the repertoire was profiled, and TCRdb retains in-frame clones only, with some absent. This table holds tens of thousands of clones, around nine tenths found once. Sequencing was carried out using peripheral blood. Receptors were obtained from a man aged 45 to 65 with acute or convalescent COVID-19.

This chain uses TRBV7-9 with TRBJ1-4, with D possibly being TRBD1 (5 bases). The germline V gene encodes CDR1 SEHNR and CDR2 FQNEAQ (reference sequence). Trimming took 4 bases from V and 8 from J, leaving 20 bases between them. CDR3 length: 16 amino acids. Here the CDR3 reads CASSSLVQAGGEKLFF. CDR3 DNA sequence: TGTGCCAGCAGCTCCCTAGTGCAGGCCGGGGGAGAAAAACTGTTTTTT.

The rearrangement links TRBV7-9 to TRBJ2-2; D perhaps matches TRBD2 (6 bases). The ends were cut back, 5 bases at V and 5 bases at J, with 9 bases in the middle. The CDR3 is 13 amino acids. Germline V gene data show CDR1 as SEHNR and CDR2 as FQNEAQ (reference sequence). The CDR3 nucleotides are TGTGCCAGCAGCCGGGAGTCGACCGGGGAGCTGTTTTTT. Translation gives CASSRESTGELFF. Full variable domain (outside the CDR3, taken from reference TRBV7-9 and TRBJ2-2): DTGVSQNPRHKITKRGQNVTFRCDPISEHNRLYWYRQTLGQGPEFLTYFQNEAQLEKSRLLSDRFSAERPKGSFSTLEIQRTEQGDSAMYLCASSRESTGELFFGEGSRLTVL.

The chain links TRBV3-1 (or the pseudogene TRBV3-2) to TRBJ2-3, with 13 bases lining up with TRBD2. Germline V CDR1 and CDR2: LGHDT, YNNKEL (reference sequence). J gave up 5 bases and V 0 bases, and 14 bases lay outside the gene matches. This CDR3 is 20 amino acids long. This CDR3 reads CASSQDNRLAGGRLLDTQYF. DNA for the CDR3: TGTGCCAGCAGCCAAGATAATAGACTAGCGGGAGGCCGGTTACTAGATACGCAGTATTTT.

The rearrangement uses TRBV11-3 and TRBJ2-1; maybe TRBD2 (5 bases). The CDR3 sequence is 14 residues long. The V gene's germline CDR1 is SGHNT and CDR2 YENEEA. V shed 1 base and J shed 9 bases, with 13 bases lying between them. CDR3 amino acids: CASSLVSSFTEQFF. As DNA, the CDR3 is TGTGCCAGCAGCTTAGTCTCTAGCTTTACTGAGCAGTTCTTC.

This chain joins TRBV19 and TRBJ1-1; 7 nucleotides align to TRBD1. The CDR3 is made up of 13 amino acids. V lost 10 bases to trimming and J lost 4 bases; unmatched junction nucleotides: 9. Germline assignment: CDR1 LNHDA and CDR2 SQIVND (reference sequence). In DNA form, the CDR3 reads TGTGCCACCCTAAATAACAGGGGCACTGAAGCTTTCTTT. It specifies CATLNNRGTEAFF.

This clone occurred once. The chain joins TRBV7-8 to TRBJ2-1, with TRBD2 matching over 10 bases. The CDR3 spans 16 residues. Trimming removed 6 bases from V and 8 bases from J; junction bases left unmatched: 13. Germline-derived CDR1 and CDR2 are SGHVS and FQNEAQ. The CDR3 DNA sequence: TGTGCCAGCAGGTCACTAGCGGGACTCTCCTCGGATGAGCAGTTCTTC. Residues: CASRSLAGLSSDEQFF.

The rearrangement links TRBV5-6 to TRBJ2-3; tentative D call: TRBD2 (5 bases). The CDR3 is 15 amino acids. Trimming stripped 4 bases from V and 5 bases from J, with 17 bases between. CDR1 SGHDT and CDR2 YYEEEE come from the germline V gene. CDR3 amino acids: CASSPGWGVQDTQYF. In DNA form, the CDR3 reads TGTGCCAGCAGCCCGGGTTGGGGAGTTCAAGATACGCAGTATTTT.

The V gene is TRBV4-3, the J gene TRBJ1-6, with D perhaps matching TRBD1 (6 bases). CDR3 length equals 16 residues. Germline V gene sequence: CDR1 LGHNA, CDR2 YSLEER. The V end was cut by 3 bases, the J end by 6 bases, with 15 bases between. The CDR3 nucleotides are TGCGCCAGCAGCCAGAATACAGGGCTCGGTAATTCACCCCTCCACTTT. The encoded protein is CASSQNTGLGNSPLHF.

As DNA, the CDR3 is TGTGCCAGCAGTCCGCTCATGGGGGGGCAAGAGACCCAGTACTTC. Translating it yields CASSPLMGGQETQYF. The chain couples TRBV6-5 to TRBJ2-5; the match to TRBD2 covers 7 bases. This CDR3 comprises 15 residues. Germline CDR1 reads MNHEY; CDR2 reads SVGAGI. The V segment lost 5 bases and the J segment 2 bases; nucleotides outside the gene matches: 8.

The rearrangement joins TRBV4-1 to TRBJ2-5, with TRBD1 matching 7 bases. After removal of 1 base from V and 2 bases from J, the junction contained 1 base not matched to a gene. The V gene's germline CDR1 is MGHRA and CDR2 YSYEKL. The length of the CDR3 is 14 residues. The CDR3, as DNA: TGCGCCAGCAGCCAAGGGGGACAGCAAGAGACCCAGTACTTC. Protein sequence: CASSQGGQQETQYF.

The count of this clone is one. The CDR3 protein is CASSPGTSSYEQYF. CDR3 nucleotide sequence: TGTGCCAGCAGCCCCGGGACTTCTTCTTACGAGCAGTACTTC. The chain uses TRBV7-6 and TRBJ2-7; maybe TRBD2 (6 bases). Per germline, CDR1 SGHVS and CDR2 FNYEAQ. V dropped 5 bases and J dropped 4 bases, with 15 bases sitting between them. The CDR3 extends over 14 amino acids. The variable domain in full, with the rest retrieved from reference TRBV7-6 and TRBJ2-7, is GAGVSQSPRYKVTKRGQDVALRCDPISGHVSLYWYRQALGQGPEFLTYFNYEAQQDKSGLPNDRFSAERPEGSISTLTIQRTEQRDSAMYRCASSPGTSSYEQYFGPGTRLTVT.

The J gene is TRBJ1-1, the V gene TRBV5-1; tentatively, D is TRBD1 (6 bases). CDR1 and CDR2 from the germline V gene are SGHRS and YFSETQ. The CDR3 runs 15 residues. The V and J ends lost 1 base and 1 base respectively, with 11 bases between them. The CDR3 loop reads CASSLTQQGNTEAFF. CDR3 coding DNA: TGCGCCAGCAGCTTGACTCAACAGGGGAACACTGAAGCTTTCTTT. Based on the CDR3 plus reference TRBV5-1 and TRBJ1-1, the full variable domain is KAGVTQTPRYLIKTRGQQVTLSCSPISGHRSVSWYQQTPGQGLQFLFEYFSETQRNKGNFPGRFSGRQFSNSRSEMNVSTLELGDSALYLCASSLTQQGNTEAFFGQGTRLTVV.

The gene calls are TRBV4-3 and TRBJ1-1; TRBD1 agrees at 8 bases. CDR1 and CDR2 from the germline V gene are LGHNA and YSLEER. This CDR3 is built from 13 residues. Trimming removed 0 bases from V and 10 bases from J; junction bases left unmatched: 4. CDR3 amino acids: CASSQERGQAAFF. In DNA, the CDR3 is TGCGCCAGCAGCCAAGAAAGGGGACAGGCAGCTTTCTTT.

The chain has TRBV18 and TRBJ1-1; 10 bases align to TRBD1. The CDR3 contains 16 residues. The trim removed 3 bases at V and 1 base at J, leaving 5 bases unmatched. CDR1 and CDR2 (germline): KGHSH, LQKENI. DNA for the CDR3: TGTGCCAGCTCACCCCCCGGGACAGGGGCGAACACTGAAGCTTTCTTT. Residues: CASSPPGTGANTEAFF.

The count of this clone is one. The chain links TRBV27 to TRBJ1-4; maybe TRBD1 (5 bases). Germline-derived CDR1 and CDR2 are MNHEY and SMNVEV (reference sequence). The CDR3 covers 13 residues. V lost 10 bases and J lost 4, with 13 bases in between. The CDR3 DNA is TGTGCCACCCGTCGGGGGGGTAATGAAAAACTGTTTTTT. Translating it yields CATRRGGNEKLFF.

As concerns this clone: Other DNA sequences in this specimen translate into the identical CDR3. The rearrangement joins TRBV19 to TRBJ1-5, with a weak D call TRBD1 (5 bases). Germline CDR1 is LNHDA and CDR2 is SQIVND (reference sequence). Trimming cost V 3 bases and J 7 bases, with 10 bases left between them. The length of the CDR3 is 13 residues. CDR3 region: CASSIRGEQPQHF. CDR3 in DNA: TGTGCCAGTAGTATCCGGGGGGAGCAGCCCCAGCATTTT.